This T cell receptor beta chain stems from a study of T cells in narcolepsy (dated by TCRdb to 2017 to 2018). Turning to the overall study: The study enrolled patients with narcolepsy type 1 or type 2 (NT1, NT2) together with healthy control donors. The study used TCR Vbeta sequencing to track clonotypes in blood and CSF while looking for autoreactive T cells in narcolepsy patients that target self-antigens of hypocretin neurons (hypocretin, TRIB2).

What the study reported, not specific to this receptor: Autoreactive clonotypes were reported to be detected serially in the blood of the same patients and of different patients, but not in the blood of healthy controls. HCRT-specific and TRIB2-specific autoreactive clonotypes were highlighted in plots that compared CD4+ T cell clonotypes in CSF versus blood from the same patient. Patients and controls had similar numbers of sequenced blood memory CD4+ clonotypes, with averages of around 40,000 in patients and 33,354 in controls. Some blood memory CD4+ repertoires from patients and controls contained no sequences matching autoreactive T cell clones.

To note about this clone: No antigen is known for it. No quality values exist for individual bases; no much larger clone is one base distant.

For TCR Vbeta sequencing, memory CD4+ T cells were sorted ex vivo from the peripheral blood of both healthy controls and narcolepsy patients. The library was built by means of the immunoSEQ multiplex PCR assay. The source is immuneACCESS, and TCRdb retained only in-frame sequences with V and J called. Part of the clones is not carried over; for the studies checked, unresolved V genes explain less than half of this, and the remainder is unexplained. The table for this sample lists fewer than 30,000 clones; roughly 85% of them were counted only once. 10% of the sample comes from the top ten. CDR3 length: 15 amino acids, cysteine to phenylalanine. The only DNA kept is the CDR3, 45 bases in frame from the first base. From a lookup of the germline V gene, CDR1 and CDR2 are LGHNA and YNFKEQ. Trimming at the junction amounts to 4 bases on V and 4 bases on J, and the germline ends lie 17 bases apart.

The chain joins TRBV4-2 to TRBJ2-7, with TRBD2 perhaps the D gene, on 5 matching bases. Material: memory (CD45RA-) CD4+ T cells from blood. Read against the paper, the sample's cell subset or site label means: memory T cells sorted ex vivo from peripheral blood. The clonotype comes from a human donor in good health. The base sequence is TGTGCCAGCAGCCCCCGCGGAGGTCAGGCTTACGAGCAGTACTTC. The translation is CASSPRGGQAYEQYF.